This T cell receptor beta chain came from a study of naive and memory T cell subsets. The beta constant-region primer was an equimolar mix of two oligonucleotides covering TRBC1 and TRBC2. From the UMI-ligation and nested PCR reads, TCRdb called clonotypes with MiXCR, one entry per CDR3 protein. The table lists around 40,000 distinct CDR3 sequences, approximately 12% of them singletons. Germline CDR1 reads DFQATT; CDR2 reads SNEGSKA (reference sequence). V trimming: 0 bases; J trimming: 4 bases; junction bases outside the gene matches: 16. The CDR3 has 19 residues. The sequence was collected from a human donor in good health. Sequencing was performed on effector memory CD4+ T cells from blood. The subset denotes: effector memory, CD45RA- CD27-. This rearrangement joins TRBV20-1 to TRBJ2-5, with 11 bases aligning to TRBD2. For the CDR3, the DNA is TGCAGTGCTAGAGATATTTTTGGTTCTAGCGGGAGGTATATAGAGACCCAGTACTTC. The encoded protein is CSARDIFGSSGRYIETQYF.